This T cell receptor beta chain appears in the sequencing data of a study of shared clonotypes between healthy human individuals. Across the whole study: Three CD4 naive, three CD4 memory, two CD8 naive and one CD8 memory plate were used per donor.

As for this clone: The antigen remains undetermined.

The CDR3 runs to 13 residues. V gave up 6 bases and J gave up 2 bases, with 8 bases separating them. Germline-derived CDR1 and CDR2 are MNHNS and SASEGT. The study, taken as a whole, reports: A limitation of the genetic and exposure-history diversity represented arose from few donors. Generally, naive subsets (rather than memory subsets) showed larger estimated richness. Exclusively blood specimens were collected; tissue repertoires likely differ.

Profiled with immunoSEQ multiplex PCR; TCRdb holds only in-frame clones, not every one. This table has some 1.5 million clones, 95% to 99% appearing once. Sequencing input: naive CD4+ T cells sorted from blood. Subset described: CD45RA+ positively selected. This clonotype was sampled from a man aged 25-40 years in good health. V gene TRBV6-1 combines with J gene TRBJ2-1, with D maybe TRBD2 (5 bases). This CDR3 reads CASRAGTYNEQFF. The CDR3 region has the DNA TGTGCCAGCAGAGCCGGGACCTACAATGAGCAGTTCTTC.